This TCR beta chain comes out of a study of metastatic and nonmetastatic thyroid tumors. MiXCR re-clonotyped the PCR reads for TCRdb. The sample shows about 27,000 clones, around 13% of them seen only once. In this sample, this clone turned up many times. V was pared by 2 bases and J by 8 bases, with 10 bases between. There are 13 residues in the CDR3. The germline gives CDR1 MGHRA, CDR2 YSYEKL. Before thyroid surgery, none of the patients had received any treatment. The TCR originated in a female donor with papillary thyroid cancer or a benign thyroid nodule (not recorded which). Some clones in this sample may be carry-over from other donors' samples. The sequenced material came from blood. V usage is TRBV4-1 and J usage is TRBJ1-5; D remains unclear. CDR3 nucleotides: TGCGCCAGCAGCCAATCCGACCGGGAGCCCCAGCATTTT. As protein: CASSQSDREPQHF.